The 18 T cell receptor beta chains below all came from one sample that was sequenced in a study of blood T cell repertoires in COVID-19. Sequencing was performed with immunoSEQ multiplex PCR; in TCRdb, only in-frame clones are kept and a portion is missing. The table records about 300,000 clones, 80% to 90% of them present only once. The sequencing input was PBMCs or T cells enriched from blood (not recorded which). The receptors derive from a man aged 25 to 40 who had recovered from COVID-19.

The rearrangement joins TRBV2 to TRBJ2-1, with 8 positions matching TRBD1. The CDR3 is 15 amino acids. V lost 5 bases to trimming and J lost 2 bases; unmatched junction nucleotides: 5. CDR1 and CDR2 from the germline V gene are SNHLY and FYNNEI. The CDR3 reads CASSPDRGTYNEQFF. The CDR3 DNA is TGTGCCAGCAGTCCTGACAGGGGCACCTACAATGAGCAGTTCTTC.

The V and J genes are TRBV14 and TRBJ1-3, with a possible D match to TRBD1 (5 bases). The CDR3 covers 16 residues. Germline lookup yields CDR1 SGHDN and CDR2 FVKESK. Trimming left V 2 bases short and J 3 bases short, with 14 bases between. DNA for the CDR3: TGTGCCAGCAGCCAATCATCTGGGGCGCGTGGAAACACCATATATTTT. Its protein product is CASSQSSGARGNTIYF.

The chain carries TRBV30 and TRBJ1-3; D ambiguous. CDR1 and CDR2 (germline): GTSNPN, SVGIG (reference sequence). The CDR3 totals 14 residues. Trimming took 2 bases from V and 5 from J, leaving 13 bases between them. The CDR3 region is CAWSNRGGRNTIYF. CDR3 bases: TGTGCCTGGAGTAACCGGGGTGGGAGAAACACCATATATTTT. The variable domain in full, with the rest retrieved from reference TRBV30 and TRBJ1-3, is SQTIHQWPATLVQPVGSPLSLECTVEGTSNPNLYWYRQAAGRGLQLLFYSVGIGQISSEVPQNLSASRPQDRQFILSSKKLLLSDSGFYLCAWSNRGGRNTIYFGEGSWLTVV.

The chain links TRBV27 to TRBJ2-5; tentative D call: TRBD2 (5 bases). The V end was cut by 0 bases, the J end by 1 base, with 9 bases between. Germline V gene data show CDR1 as MNHEY and CDR2 as SMNVEV (reference sequence). This CDR3 comprises 15 residues. CDR3 in amino acids: CASSLSSGIQETQYF. The CDR3 DNA sequence: TGTGCCAGCAGTTTATCGAGCGGAATCCAAGAGACCCAGTACTTC.

The J gene is TRBJ2-7, the V gene TRBV18; 11 bases map to TRBD1. This CDR3 contains 16 residues. V shed 1 base and J 3 bases; nucleotides not matched to a gene: 5. The germline V gene has CDR1 KGHSH and CDR2 LQKENI. CDR3 in DNA: TGTGCCAGCTCACCACAAGGGACAGGGGGGAACTACGAGCAGTACTTC. Translation: CASSPQGTGGNYEQYF.

This chain uses TRBV6-2 or TRBV6-3 with TRBJ1-2, with D perhaps matching TRBD1 (5 bases). CDR3 length: 17 amino acids. CDR1 is MNHEY, CDR2 SVGEGT, per germline. V was clipped by 0 bases and J by 0 bases, with 14 bases between them. Written as DNA, the CDR3 is TGTGCCAGCAGTTACTCGAGGTCAGGGTATACTAACTATGGCTACACCTTC. Residues: CASSYSRSGYTNYGYTF.

This chain uses TRBV10-3 with TRBJ2-7; 8 bases fit TRBD2. The V gene's germline CDR1 is ENHRY and CDR2 SYGVKD. CDR3 size: 14 residues. The V segment lost 4 bases and the J segment 0 bases; nucleotides outside the gene matches: 2. CDR3: CAISVGTSSYEQYF. DNA of the CDR3: TGTGCCATCAGTGTTGGGACTAGCTCCTACGAGCAGTACTTC.

This sequence joins TRBV7-8 and TRBJ2-7, with a weak D call TRBD2 (5 bases). The CDR3 loop spans 14 amino acids. From germline, CDR1 is SGHVS and CDR2 FQNEAQ. Trimming removed 10 bases at V and 0 bases at J, with 16 bases between. CDR3 protein: CATKFRENSYEQYF. CDR3 bases: TGTGCCACTAAATTCCGGGAAAACTCCTACGAGCAGTACTTC. The full variable domain, with the rest looked up from reference TRBV7-8 and TRBJ2-7, is GAGVSQSPRYKVAKRGQDVALRCDPISGHVSLFWYQQALGQGPEFLTYFQNEAQLDKSGLPSDRFFAERPEGSVSTLKIQRTQQEDSAVYLCATKFRENSYEQYFGPGTRLTVT.

This chain connects TRBV12-2 to TRBJ1-2; the tabulated D call, TRBD1, remains unverified against the DNA. TRBV12-2 is tagged as a pseudogene. CDR3 size: 20 residues. CDR3 loop: CASRLEGQGEGGKDNYGYTF. The CDR3 DNA follows: TGTGCAAGTCGCTTAGAGGGACAGGGCGAGGGAGGTAAGGACAACTATGGCTACACCTTC.

The sample holds a few counts of this clone. The rearrangement joins TRBV11-2 to TRBJ2-7; a possible D gene is TRBD2 (5 bases). This CDR3 has 15 residues. V was cut by 0 bases and J by 1 base, with 10 bases left in between. Germline CDR1 is SGHAT and CDR2 is FQNNGV. CDR3 nucleotide sequence: TGTGCCAGCAGCTTAGAACCCCAGCGGTCCTACGAGCAGTACTTC. Its translation is CASSLEPQRSYEQYF.

The rearrangement links TRBV3-1 (or the pseudogene TRBV3-2) to TRBJ2-2, with D possibly TRBD1 on 5 matching bases. Germline values: CDR1 LGHDT, CDR2 YNNKEL (reference sequence). The CDR3 covers 14 residues. V was clipped by 7 bases and J by 0 bases, with 9 bases between them. The CDR3 nucleotides are TGTGCCAGCACCCCGACAGCGAACACCGGGGAGCTGTTTTTT. Translated, it gives CASTPTANTGELFF.

The count of this clone is one. The chain carries TRBV18 and TRBJ1-5; D is perhaps TRBD1 (5 bases). V lost 6 bases and J 5 bases, leaving 11 bases between the germline ends. Per the germline V gene, CDR1 is KGHSH and CDR2 is LQKENI. This CDR3 has 13 residues. The CDR3 coding sequence is TGTGCCAGCTCTCAGGGAATAGATCAGCCCCAGCATTTT. Its protein is CASSQGIDQPQHF.

This sequence joins TRBV10-3 and TRBJ2-2, with 7 bases lining up with TRBD2. Germline V gives CDR1 ENHRY, CDR2 SYGVKD. CDR3 length: 13 residues. The J segment lost 4 bases and the V segment lost 10 bases, leaving 6 bases of the junction unmatched. The CDR3 is CATRTGGTGELFF. In nucleotides, the CDR3 is TGTGCCACCCGGACGGGGGGCACCGGGGAGCTGTTTTTT.

This rearrangement joins TRBV11-2 to TRBJ1-2; 9 bases agree with TRBD1. The germline V gene encodes CDR1 SGHAT and CDR2 FQNNGV. The CDR3 sequence is 16 residues long. V dropped 0 bases and J dropped 9; count of bases not matched to a gene: 11. The CDR3 is CASSLEGLGTGRSYTF. The CDR3 DNA reads as TGTGCCAGCAGCTTAGAGGGTCTTGGGACAGGGCGAAGCTACACCTTC.

The rearrangement uses TRBV24-1 and TRBJ1-5; D gene uncertain. CDR3 length: 13 residues. The germline V gene has CDR1 KGHDR and CDR2 SFDVKD. V was cut by 2 bases and J by 3 bases, with 4 bases left in between. Here the CDR3 DNA reads TGTGCCACCAGTGATTCCGTCAATCAGCCCCAGCATTTT. It is translated as CATSDSVNQPQHF.

This clone appeared a single time. This chain joins TRBV28 and TRBJ2-2; D is perhaps TRBD1 (5 bases). Per germline, CDR1 MDHEN and CDR2 SYDVKM. The CDR3 is made up of 15 amino acids. Trimming shortened V by 8 bases and J by 0 bases, and 13 bases separated the two germline ends. In DNA form, the CDR3 reads TGTGCCAGCTTCACGACAGCGACGAACACCGGGGAGCTGTTTTTT. Its protein product is CASFTTATNTGELFF.

The V gene is TRBV19, the J gene TRBJ1-4, with D unresolved. CDR1 is LNHDA, CDR2 SQIVND, per germline (reference sequence). The length of the CDR3 is 15 residues. Trimming took 5 bases from V and 3 from J, leaving 13 bases between them. In DNA, the CDR3 is TGTGCCAGTAGTCCTGAGGGCCGCCCTAATGAAAAACTGTTTTTT. Amino acid sequence: CASSPEGRPNEKLFF. Drawing the rest from reference TRBV19 and TRBJ1-4, the complete variable domain is DGGITQSPKYLFRKEGQNVTLSCEQNLNHDAMYWYRQDPGQGLRLIYYSQIVNDFQKGDIAEGYSVSREKKESFPLTVTSAQKNPTAFYLCASSPEGRPNEKLFFGSGTQLSVL.

The DNA of the CDR3 is TGCGCCAGCAGTGTGGAGGCTAGCGGTAGGGCAGATACGCAGTATTTT. Translation: CASSVEASGRADTQYF. The chain combines TRBV10-1 with TRBJ2-3; 7 bases fit TRBD2. Germline-derived CDR1 and CDR2 are WNHNN and SYGVQD (reference sequence). There are 16 residues in the CDR3. The trim removed 4 bases at V and 4 bases at J, leaving 11 bases unmatched.